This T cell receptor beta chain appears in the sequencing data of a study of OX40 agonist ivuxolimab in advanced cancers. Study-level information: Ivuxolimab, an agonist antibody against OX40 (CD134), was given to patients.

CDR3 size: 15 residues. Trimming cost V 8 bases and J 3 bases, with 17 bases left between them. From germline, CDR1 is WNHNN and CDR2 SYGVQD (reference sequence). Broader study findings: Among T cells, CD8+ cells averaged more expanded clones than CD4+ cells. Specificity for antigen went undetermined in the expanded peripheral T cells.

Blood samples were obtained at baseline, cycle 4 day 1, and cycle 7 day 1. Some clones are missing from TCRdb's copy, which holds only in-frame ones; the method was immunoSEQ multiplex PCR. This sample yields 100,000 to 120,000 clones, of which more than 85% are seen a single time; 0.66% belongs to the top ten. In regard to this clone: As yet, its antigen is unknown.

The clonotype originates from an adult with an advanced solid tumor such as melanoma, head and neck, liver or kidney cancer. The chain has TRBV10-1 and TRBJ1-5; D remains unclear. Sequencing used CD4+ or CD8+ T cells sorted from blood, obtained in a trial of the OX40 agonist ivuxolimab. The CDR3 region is CASGPPPGYNQPQHF. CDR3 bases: TGCGCCAGCGGACCTCCCCCAGGTTACAATCAGCCCCAGCATTTT.